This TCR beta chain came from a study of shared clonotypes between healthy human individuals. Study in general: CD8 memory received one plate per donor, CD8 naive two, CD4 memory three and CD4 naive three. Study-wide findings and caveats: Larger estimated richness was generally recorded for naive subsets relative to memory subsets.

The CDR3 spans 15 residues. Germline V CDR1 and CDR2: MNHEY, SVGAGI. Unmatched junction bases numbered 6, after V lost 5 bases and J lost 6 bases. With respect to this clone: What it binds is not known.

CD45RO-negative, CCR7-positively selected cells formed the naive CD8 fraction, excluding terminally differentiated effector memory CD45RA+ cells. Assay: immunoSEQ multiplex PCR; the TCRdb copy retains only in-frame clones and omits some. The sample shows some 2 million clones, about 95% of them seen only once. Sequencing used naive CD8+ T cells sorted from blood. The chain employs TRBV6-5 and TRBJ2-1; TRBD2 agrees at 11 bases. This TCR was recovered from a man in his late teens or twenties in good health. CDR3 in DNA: TGTGCCAGCAGTATAGCGGGAGGGGGTTTCAATGAGCAGTTCTTC. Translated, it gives CASSIAGGGFNEQFF.